The 23 T cell receptor beta chains presented below share a single source sample, sequenced in a study of cytomegalovirus exposure and HLA in healthy donors. Here immunoSEQ multiplex PCR was the method, and the copy in TCRdb shows in-frame clones only, minus some. The table records roughly 150,000 clones, around 92% of them present only once. Sequencing input: PBMCs. The receptor set was obtained from a man younger than 35 in good health and CMV-seropositive.

This clone occurred once. The rearrangement uses TRBV14 and TRBJ1-1; D not certain. CDR3 length equals 13 residues. V lost 4 bases and J lost 1, with 7 bases in between. Germline assignment: CDR1 SGHDN and CDR2 FVKESK. The chain's CDR3 is CASSPEGNTEAFF. The CDR3 DNA follows: TGTGCCAGCAGCCCGGAGGGGAACACTGAAGCTTTCTTT.

The chain combines TRBV5-4 with TRBJ1-1; a weak D match, TRBD1 (6 bases). Germline values: CDR1 SGHNT, CDR2 YYREEE (reference sequence). V was trimmed by 4 bases and J by 4 bases, leaving 14 bases between them. This CDR3 contains 14 residues. The DNA for the CDR3 is TGTGCCAGCAGCCTGGAGGGGGAAATCACTGAAGCTTTCTTT. Its translation: CASSLEGEITEAFF.

This clone occurred a few times. The rearrangement links TRBV11-3 to TRBJ2-1; D unresolved. V was trimmed by 4 bases and J by 14 bases, leaving 12 bases between them. From germline, CDR1 is SGHNT and CDR2 YENEEA. The CDR3 sequence is 11 residues long. The CDR3 region is CASSSDTKKFF. Here the CDR3 DNA reads TGTGCCAGCAGCTCCGATACTAAGAAGTTCTTC.

V is TRBV11-2 and J is TRBJ2-5, with no clear D. This CDR3 is 18 amino acids long. Germline loops: CDR1 SGHAT, CDR2 FQNNGV. Trimming left V 0 bases short and J 2 bases short, with 19 bases between. The CDR3 sequence: CASSLDHRLYPSQETQYF. The CDR3, as DNA: TGTGCCAGCAGCTTAGATCATAGATTGTACCCCTCTCAAGAGACCCAGTACTTC. Full variable domain (rest looked up from reference TRBV11-2 and TRBJ2-5): EAGVAQSPRYKIIEKRQSVAFWCNPISGHATLYWYQQILGQGPKLLIQFQNNGVVDDSQLPKDRFSAERLKGVDSTLKIQPAKLEDSAVYLCASSLDHRLYPSQETQYFGPGTRLLVL.

This clone was observed once. The V call is TRBV5-4, the J call TRBJ2-3; D may be TRBD1 (6 bases). Germline values: CDR1 SGHNT, CDR2 YYREEE (reference sequence). The CDR3 extends over 14 amino acids. V was trimmed by 3 bases and J by 2 bases, leaving 10 bases between them. CDR3 sequence reads: CASSSRTATDTQYF. CDR3 nucleotides: TGTGCCAGCAGCTCCCGGACAGCCACAGATACGCAGTATTTT.

The V call is TRBV28, the J call TRBJ2-7, with 8 bases aligning to TRBD1. CDR1 and CDR2 (germline): MDHEN, SYDVKM. The CDR3 has 16 residues. After removal of 6 bases from V and 7 bases from J, the junction contained 17 bases not matched to a gene. The CDR3 here is CASRPSTGALSGEQYF. The CDR3 DNA reads as TGTGCCAGCAGACCTTCGACAGGGGCCCTTTCGGGGGAGCAGTACTTC.

This clone has only one observation. V usage is TRBV4-2 and J usage is TRBJ2-7; 10 bases agree with TRBD2. With 4 bases clipped from V and 0 bases from J, the junction kept 3 bases outside the gene matches. Germline V gives CDR1 LGHNA, CDR2 YNFKEQ. This CDR3 has 15 residues. CDR3 residues: CASSPSGGSSYEQYF. The CDR3 DNA is TGTGCCAGCAGCCCTAGCGGGGGAAGCTCCTACGAGCAGTACTTC.

CDR3 region: CASSLWGGSTEAFF. CDR3 DNA: TGTGCCAGCAGCCTATGGGGGGGGAGCACTGAAGCTTTCTTT. The chain employs TRBV7-3 and TRBJ1-1; maybe TRBD1 (5 bases). Trimming removed 5 bases at V and 4 bases at J, with 14 bases between. Germline V gives CDR1 SGHTA, CDR2 FQGTGA. The CDR3 length is 14 residues.

J is TRBJ2-3 and V is TRBV28, with D uncertain. There are 12 residues in the CDR3. Germline V CDR1 and CDR2: MDHEN, SYDVKM. V lost 5 bases to trimming and J lost 6 bases, with 9 bases between them. The CDR3 DNA reads as TGTGCCAGCAGTCCCCTCTTTGATACGCAGTATTTT. Translating gives CASSPLFDTQYF.

In the case of this clone: Relative to the germline gene, one junction end is altered; a read error may explain this. The CDR3 spells CASTRAEPEAFF. CDR3 coding DNA: TGTGCCAGCACCAGGGCCGAACCTGAGGCTTTCTTT. The chain joins TRBV6-1 to TRBJ1-1; D might be TRBD1 (5 bases). CDR3 length equals 12 residues. Germline V gene lookup returns CDR1 MNHNS and CDR2 SASEGT.

The chain employs TRBV7-8 and TRBJ2-6; D unclear. The CDR3 has 15 amino acids. The V end lost 4 bases, the J end lost 4 bases, and 11 bases lay between the germline ends. Looked up from germline, CDR1 is SGHVS and CDR2 is FQNEAQ. CDR3 sequence reads: CASSSTGSGANVLTF. In DNA form, the CDR3 reads TGTGCCAGCAGCTCCACGGGTAGCGGGGCCAACGTCCTGACTTTC.

The chain employs TRBV19 and TRBJ2-7, with D unclear. Trimming removed 5 bases at V and 2 bases at J, with 10 bases between. Germline CDR1 LNHDA, CDR2 SQIVND (reference sequence). The CDR3 has 13 amino acids. For the CDR3, the DNA is TGTGCCAGTAGTCAATCCGGTCCCTACGAGCAGTACTTC. Residues: CASSQSGPYEQYF. Drawing the rest from reference TRBV19 and TRBJ2-7, the complete variable domain is DGGITQSPKYLFRKEGQNVTLSCEQNLNHDAMYWYRQDPGQGLRLIYYSQIVNDFQKGDIAEGYSVSREKKESFPLTVTSAQKNPTAFYLCASSQSGPYEQYFGPGTRLTVT.

The chain is built from TRBV19 and TRBJ2-3, with 12 bases that match TRBD2. The germline V gene encodes CDR1 LNHDA and CDR2 SQIVND (reference sequence). CDR3 size: 14 residues. V lost 6 bases and J lost 6; bases outside the gene matches: 4. CDR3: CASRTSGRGDTQYF. In DNA, the CDR3 is TGTGCCAGTAGGACTAGCGGGAGAGGGGATACGCAGTATTTT.

This clone was observed once. The V gene is TRBV7-9, the J gene TRBJ1-3; 9 positions match TRBD1. Germline V CDR1 and CDR2: SEHNR, FQNEAQ (reference sequence). V shed 5 bases and J 1 base; nucleotides not matched to a gene: 9. This CDR3 spans 17 amino acids. CDR3 amino acids: CASSAGTGTLSGNTIYF. The DNA of the CDR3 is TGTGCCAGCAGCGCCGGGACAGGGACATTGTCTGGAAACACCATATATTTT.

J is TRBJ2-5 and V is TRBV2; 8 nucleotides align to TRBD2. The CDR3 covers 15 residues. With V trimmed by 8 bases and J by 2 bases, 10 bases remained unmatched. Germline lookup yields CDR1 SNHLY and CDR2 FYNNEI. Here the CDR3 DNA reads TGTGCCAGCTTGGGACTAGGGTTAAAGCAAGAGACCCAGTACTTC. It specifies CASLGLGLKQETQYF. Full variable domain (outside the CDR3, taken from reference TRBV2 and TRBJ2-5): EPEVTQTPSHQVTQMGQEVILRCVPISNHLYFYWYRQILGQKVEFLVSFYNNEISEKSEIFDDQFSVERPDGSNFTLKIRSTKLEDSAMYFCASLGLGLKQETQYFGPGTRLLVL.

This chain joins TRBV5-4 and TRBJ2-3, with 7 bases fitting TRBD1. Germline trimming cut 4 bases from V and 3 bases from J; bases unmatched to any gene: 8. The V gene's germline CDR1 is SGHNT and CDR2 YYREEE (reference sequence). This CDR3 is 15 amino acids long. Here the CDR3 reads CASSPDRVSTDTQYF. The CDR3, as DNA: TGTGCCAGCAGCCCTGACAGGGTTTCGACAGATACGCAGTATTTT.

V and J are TRBV10-3 and TRBJ2-7; 8 bases map to TRBD1. The V and J ends lost 7 bases and 0 bases, in that order; junction bases with no gene match: 5. From germline, CDR1 is ENHRY and CDR2 SYGVKD. CDR3 length: 14 residues. The CDR3 region has the DNA TGTGCCATCAAACCGGGACAGGCCTCCTACGAGCAGTACTTC. Its protein product is CAIKPGQASYEQYF.

This chain uses TRBV7-2 with TRBJ1-2; D not resolved. The CDR3 totals 13 residues. Trimming stripped 3 bases from V and 4 bases from J, with 9 bases between. Germline V gene data show CDR1 as SGHTA and CDR2 as FQGNSA. CDR3 DNA: TGTGCCAGCAGCTTGCCGGGATCCTATGGCTACACCTTC. This codes for CASSLPGSYGYTF.

This chain joins TRBV4-1 and TRBJ2-7; tentatively, D is TRBD2 (7 bases). The germline V gene encodes CDR1 MGHRA and CDR2 YSYEKL. Trimming shortened V by 4 bases and J by 3 bases, and 16 bases separated the two germline ends. The CDR3 is made up of 15 amino acids. CDR3 bases: TGCGCCAGCAGCCTTTACGCGGGGGCTGGCTACGAGCAGTACTTC. It codes for CASSLYAGAGYEQYF.

The chain is built from TRBV5-1 and TRBJ2-7, with 10 bases aligning to TRBD2. The germline V gene has CDR1 SGHRS and CDR2 YFSETQ. The ends lost 2 bases at V and 2 bases at J; junction bases unmatched: 1. The CDR3 extends over 14 amino acids. CDR3: CASSLGTSAYEQYF. The CDR3 DNA sequence: TGCGCCAGCAGCTTAGGGACTAGCGCCTACGAGCAGTACTTC. Based on the CDR3 plus reference TRBV5-1 and TRBJ2-7, the full variable domain is KAGVTQTPRYLIKTRGQQVTLSCSPISGHRSVSWYQQTPGQGLQFLFEYFSETQRNKGNFPGRFSGRQFSNSRSEMNVSTLELGDSALYLCASSLGTSAYEQYFGPGTRLTVT.

This sequence joins TRBV6-5 and TRBJ1-3; D is ambiguous. Per germline, CDR1 MNHEY and CDR2 SVGAGI. V was cut by 0 bases and J by 0 bases, with 9 bases left in between. The CDR3 contains 16 residues. CDR3 sequence (DNA): TGTGCCAGCAGTTACTCGTTCACGAGCTCTGGAAACACCATATATTTT. Its protein product is CASSYSFTSSGNTIYF.

Turning to this clone: The sample holds other DNA sequences that translate to the same CDR3. V gene TRBV19 combines with J gene TRBJ1-5; no clear D gene. The CDR3 spans 13 residues. Trimming cost V 2 bases and J 2 bases, with 4 bases left between them. CDR1 and CDR2 from the germline V gene are LNHDA and SQIVND (reference sequence). The CDR3 nucleotides are TGTGCCAGTAGTATAAGCGGCAATCAGCCCCAGCATTTT. Translation gives CASSISGNQPQHF.

The chain links TRBV15 to TRBJ2-3; TRBD2 agrees at 11 bases. CDR3 length equals 16 residues. Germline values: CDR1 LNHNV, CDR2 YYDKDF (reference sequence). Losses at the gene ends were 8 bases for V and 2 bases for J; bases not matched to a gene: 9. The CDR3 reads CATGRLAGHLTDTQYF. CDR3 in DNA: TGTGCCACCGGCCGACTAGCGGGGCACCTCACAGATACGCAGTATTTT.